The source of this TCR beta chain is a study of shared clonotypes between healthy human individuals. TCRdb's copy holds only in-frame clones and misses some; the assay was immunoSEQ multiplex PCR. Among 1.4 million or so clones, roughly 98.5% were seen once, and the ten largest hold about 0.34%. This clone was observed once. The sample contains more than one DNA sequence encoding this CDR3. V lost 0 bases to trimming and J lost 2 bases, with 12 bases between them. Germline V gives CDR1 SGDLS, CDR2 YYNGEE. The length of the CDR3 is 15 residues. The chain is built from TRBV9 and TRBJ2-7; D may be TRBD1 or TRBD2 (5 bases each). Material: naive CD4+ T cells sorted from blood. Subset: CD45RA+ positively selected. This clonotype was sampled from a man aged 30 to 39 in good health. The CDR3 DNA reads TGTGCCAGCAGCGTAGCCACAGGAGGCCCCTACGAGCAGTACTTC. This translates into CASSVATGGPYEQYF.